Below, 17 T cell receptor beta chains from the same sample are listed, as sequenced in a study of shared clonotypes between healthy human individuals. Some clones are missing from TCRdb's copy, which holds only in-frame ones; the method was immunoSEQ multiplex PCR. The table has millions of clones, about 92% seen once. Sequencing was performed on naive CD4+ T cells sorted from blood. Sample subset: CD45RA+ positively selected. The receptors were gathered from a man between 18 and 35 years old in good health.

This clone was seen a single time. The genes are TRBV12-5 and TRBJ1-2, with D unclear. Germline V gene data show CDR1 as LGHNT and CDR2 as FRNRAP. CDR3 length equals 14 residues. V was shortened by 2 bases and J by 4 bases, with 11 bases between the two germline ends. DNA of the CDR3: TGTGCTAGTGGTTTGCGGGTCAGCTCCTATGGCTACACCTTC. This codes for CASGLRVSSYGYTF.

The chain employs TRBV7-2 and TRBJ2-1, with 9 bases lining up with TRBD2. In germline, CDR1 is SGHTA, CDR2 FQGNSA. V gave up 4 bases and J gave up 6 bases; unmatched junction bases: 7. This CDR3 contains 15 residues. CDR3 protein: CASSYLAGKGNEQFF. The CDR3 nucleotides are TGTGCCAGCAGCTACCTAGCGGGAAAGGGCAATGAGCAGTTCTTC.

The chain joins TRBV6-5 to TRBJ2-3; the D gene is possibly TRBD2 (5 bases). This CDR3 region has 12 residues. The V and J ends lost 10 bases and 3 bases respectively, with 11 bases between them. Germline CDR1 is MNHEY and CDR2 is SVGAGI. The CDR3 DNA is TGTGCCACTTCGCGAGGGACAGATACGCAGTATTTT. Translating gives CATSRGTDTQYF.

Here the CDR3 reads CASSVRVTRTSGGESTDTQYF. The CDR3 nucleotides are TGTGCCAGCAGTGTTCGCGTTACCCGGACTAGCGGGGGGGAGAGCACAGATACGCAGTATTTT. The genes are TRBV2 and TRBJ2-3, with 15 bases that match TRBD2. There are 21 residues in the CDR3. The J segment lost 0 bases and the V segment lost 4 bases, leaving 14 bases of the junction unmatched. In germline, CDR1 is SNHLY, CDR2 FYNNEI. The entire variable domain, with the rest obtained from reference TRBV2 and TRBJ2-3, is as follows: EPEVTQTPSHQVTQMGQEVILRCVPISNHLYFYWYRQILGQKVEFLVSFYNNEISEKSEIFDDQFSVERPDGSNFTLKIRSTKLEDSAMYFCASSVRVTRTSGGESTDTQYFGPGTRLTVL.

The J gene is TRBJ2-1, the V gene TRBV5-1; the D gene is possibly TRBD1 (5 bases). Trimming cost V 0 bases and J 4 bases, with 14 bases left between them. Per germline, CDR1 SGHRS and CDR2 YFSETQ. This CDR3 has 16 residues. CDR3 protein: CASSLGQGPSYNEQFF. The CDR3 DNA is TGCGCCAGCAGCTTGGGCCAGGGCCCCTCGTACAATGAGCAGTTCTTC.

The V call is TRBV7-6, the J call TRBJ2-2, with a tentative D call TRBD2 (5 bases). V lost 2 bases, J lost 1 base, and 11 bases lay in between. The CDR3 loop spans 16 amino acids. CDR1 SGHVS and CDR2 FNYEAQ come from the germline V gene. The CDR3 bases are TGTGCCAGCAGCTTAAACGGGAAGTTGAACACCGGGGAGCTGTTTTTT. Translation: CASSLNGKLNTGELFF.

The chain carries TRBV10-3 and TRBJ2-5, with D possibly matching TRBD1 (7 bases). Germline V gene sequence: CDR1 ENHRY, CDR2 SYGVKD. CDR3 length: 12 residues. V was pared by 10 bases and J by 9 bases, with 18 bases between. The CDR3 nucleotides read TGTGCCACGGGCAGGGGGGACGGTTCCCAGTACTTC. It encodes CATGRGDGSQYF.

The chain joins TRBV5-1 to TRBJ2-5; tentatively, D is TRBD1 (6 bases). V gave up 4 bases and J gave up 1 base, with 17 bases separating them. The CDR3 totals 16 residues. Germline V gives CDR1 SGHRS, CDR2 YFSETQ. Written as DNA, the CDR3 is TGCGCCAGCAGCGGCCCCCTTGGCAGGGGCCAAGAGACCCAGTACTTC. It translates to CASSGPLGRGQETQYF.

The chain combines TRBV28 with TRBJ1-1; 10 bases fit TRBD1. J lost 5 bases, V lost 4 bases, and 4 bases had no gene match. This CDR3 is built from 14 residues. Germline V gene sequence: CDR1 MDHEN, CDR2 SYDVKM. Here the CDR3 DNA reads TGTGCCAGCAGTTGGACAGGGGGAGGTACTGAAGCTTTCTTT. Translated: CASSWTGGGTEAFF.

The gene calls are TRBV7-2 and TRBJ1-4; TRBD1 agrees at 8 bases. The CDR3 runs 17 residues. V trimming: 3 bases; J trimming: 8 bases; junction bases outside the gene matches: 14. CDR1 SGHTA and CDR2 FQGNSA come from the germline V gene. CDR3 DNA sequence: TGTGCCAGCAGCTTTCAGGGGGCGCAGGTAGCTGAAGAAAAACTGTTTTTT. This gives the protein CASSFQGAQVAEEKLFF.

The V call is TRBV19, the J call TRBJ1-2; no definite D call. The ends were cut back, 3 bases at V and 6 bases at J, with 11 bases in the middle. The CDR3 extends over 13 amino acids. Per germline, CDR1 LNHDA and CDR2 SQIVND (reference sequence). The CDR3 region is CASSIWQINGYTF. DNA of the CDR3: TGTGCCAGTAGTATTTGGCAGATTAATGGCTACACCTTC.

This sequence joins TRBV19 and TRBJ2-1; weak D call: TRBD1 (6 bases). Germline loops: CDR1 LNHDA, CDR2 SQIVND (reference sequence). The CDR3 loop spans 15 amino acids. Trimming stripped 4 bases from V and 3 bases from J, with 13 bases between. Here the CDR3 reads CASSRQVSRYNEQFF. The CDR3 DNA follows: TGTGCCAGTAGTAGACAGGTTTCCCGCTACAATGAGCAGTTCTTC.

The chain joins TRBV2 to TRBJ2-2; TRBD1 aligns across 9 bases. V dropped 3 bases and J dropped 8; count of bases not matched to a gene: 4. This CDR3 is built from 14 residues. CDR1 and CDR2 (germline): SNHLY, FYNNEI. The CDR3 DNA is TGTGCCAGCAGTGAGGGACAGGGATTTGGGGAGCTGTTTTTT. Protein: CASSEGQGFGELFF.

The chain couples TRBV25-1 to TRBJ2-3; D is uncertain. This CDR3 has 11 amino acids. The germline gives CDR1 MGHDK, CDR2 SYGVNS. V was shortened by 4 bases and J by 7 bases, with 6 bases between the two germline ends. CDR3: CASSVGNTQYF. In nucleotides, the CDR3 is TGTGCCAGCAGTGTCGGAAATACGCAGTATTTT.

This chain joins TRBV2 and TRBJ2-7, with D uncertain. V dropped 9 bases and J dropped 4 bases, with 16 bases sitting between them. The CDR3 loop spans 13 amino acids. The germline V gene has CDR1 SNHLY and CDR2 FYNNEI. CDR3 DNA sequence: TGTGCCAGTTCGCGAGGAACTCTGTACGAGCAGTACTTC. Its translation is CASSRGTLYEQYF.

This clone was seen only once. The rearrangement joins TRBV6-5 to TRBJ2-1, with TRBD2 matching 8 bases. The germline V gene encodes CDR1 MNHEY and CDR2 SVGAGI. This CDR3 region has 15 residues. J was trimmed by 9 bases and V by 5 bases; bases with no gene match: 12. CDR3 DNA sequence: TGTGCCAGCAGTGCCCCGGGACTAGAGTTAGGTGAGCAGTTCTTC. It codes for CASSAPGLELGEQFF.

This clone was picked up one time. V and J are TRBV28 and TRBJ2-3; D possibly matches TRBD1 or TRBD2 (5 bases each). CDR3 length: 16 amino acids. Trimming took off 5 bases at V and 4 bases at J, with 19 bases between the two ends. Germline V gene data show CDR1 as MDHEN and CDR2 as SYDVKM. The CDR3 DNA sequence: TGTGCCAGCAGTCCAAGACTATTCGGGGCCCCAGATACGCAGTATTTT. Translation: CASSPRLFGAPDTQYF.